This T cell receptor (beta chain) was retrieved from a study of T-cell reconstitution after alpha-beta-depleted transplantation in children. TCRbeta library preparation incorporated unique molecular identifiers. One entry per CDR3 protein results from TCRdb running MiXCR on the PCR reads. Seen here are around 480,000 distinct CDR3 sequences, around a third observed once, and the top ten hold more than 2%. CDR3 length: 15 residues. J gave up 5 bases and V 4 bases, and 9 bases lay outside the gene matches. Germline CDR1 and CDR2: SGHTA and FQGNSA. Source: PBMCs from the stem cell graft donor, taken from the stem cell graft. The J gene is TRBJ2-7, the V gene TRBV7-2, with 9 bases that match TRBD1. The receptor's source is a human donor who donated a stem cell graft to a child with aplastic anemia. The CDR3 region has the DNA TGTGCCAGCAGCTCGTCCCGGGACAGGGTGCACGAGCAGTACTTC. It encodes CASSSSRDRVHEQYF. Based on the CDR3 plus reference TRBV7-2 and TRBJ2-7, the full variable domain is GAGVSQSPSNKVTEKGKDVELRCDPISGHTALYWYRQSLGQGLEFLIYFQGNSAPDKSGLPSDRFSAERTGGSVSTLTIQRTQQEDSAVYLCASSSSRDRVHEQYFGPGTRLTVT.